Below, 29 T cell receptor beta chains from the same sample are listed, as sequenced in a study of prognosis after radiotherapy for stage I lung cancer. Two-round multiplex PCR amplified TCR beta CDR3 from genomic DNA. Primers targeting each individual TRBV and TRBJ gene were applied in first-round PCR. Using its own MiXCR run on the multiplex PCR reads, TCRdb lists one record per CDR3 protein. The sample has roughly 11,000 distinct CDR3 sequences, roughly 51% seen once; the top ten hold roughly 7%. Here the sequenced sample was PBMCs, taken before or after stereotactic body radiation therapy (not recorded which). Receptor source: a donor aged 50 or older with non-small cell lung cancer.

The chain combines TRBV7-9 with TRBJ1-4, with 7 bases matching TRBD1. This CDR3 has 16 residues. Trimming removed 4 bases from V and 0 bases from J; junction bases left unmatched: 5. The V gene's germline CDR1 is SEHNR and CDR2 FQNEAQ (reference sequence). As DNA, the CDR3 is TGTGCCAGCAGCTCAGGGGACAGAACAACTAATGAAAAACTGTTTTTT. It encodes CASSSGDRTTNEKLFF.

On this clonotype itself: This may be a read error, as it is one base from a much larger clone. The chain employs TRBV19 and TRBJ1-5; the D is unclear. Germline CDR1 reads LNHDA; CDR2 reads SQIVND (reference sequence). With 6 bases removed from V and 4 bases from J, the gap between germline ends came to 10 bases. CDR3 length: 13 amino acids. CDR3 protein: CASSPALNQPQHF. In DNA form, the CDR3 reads TGTGCCAGTAGCCCAGCTTTGAATCAGCCCCAGCATTTT.

This clonotype has a count of ten or more. This chain connects TRBV7-8 to TRBJ2-7; tentative D call: TRBD2 (7 bases). The CDR3 covers 14 residues. V lost 5 bases, J lost 5 bases, and 16 bases lay in between. Looked up from germline, CDR1 is SGHVS and CDR2 is FQNEAQ. In nucleotides, the CDR3 is TGTGCCAGCAGCGGATCCCCGGGGGGCAACGAGCAGTACTTC. It codes for CASSGSPGGNEQYF.

A word on this clonotype: A far larger clone lies a single base away; this is likely a read error. The V and J genes are TRBV6-9 and TRBJ2-2, with 13 bases identical to TRBD2. The CDR3 runs 18 residues. The germline gives CDR1 MNHGY, CDR2 SVAAGI. V lost 6 bases to trimming and J lost 2 bases; unmatched junction nucleotides: 9. The CDR3 region is CASRSGLAGDKNTGELFF. The CDR3 DNA follows: TGTGCCAGCAGGTCCGGACTAGCGGGAGACAAAAACACCGGGGAGCTGTTTTTT.

The count of this clonotype is one. This is likely an artifact of a read error, given a far larger clone one base away. The rearrangement uses TRBV19 and TRBJ2-7; perhaps TRBD1 as D (5 bases). The J call is in doubt because the DNA end fits TRBJ1-6 better. CDR1 is LNHDA and CDR2 is SQIVND in the germline V gene (reference sequence). CDR3 length: 14 amino acids. Here the CDR3 reads CVSSIGATYSPLHF. CDR3 sequence (DNA): TGTGTCAGTAGTATTGGGGCCACCTATTCACCCCTCCACTTT.

The CDR3 sequence is CATSRAGQGRNYGYTF. The CDR3, as DNA: TGTGCCACCAGCAGAGCCGGACAGGGGCGGAACTATGGCTACACCTTC. This chain links TRBV15 with TRBJ1-2; 9 nucleotides match TRBD1. CDR3 length: 16 residues. V lost 1 base and J lost 2; bases outside the gene matches: 5. CDR1 LNHNV and CDR2 YYDKDF come from the germline V gene (reference sequence).

Regarding this clonotype: A far larger clone is one nucleotide away, so this likely arose from a read error. The rearrangement uses TRBV6-4 and TRBJ2-7; D might be TRBD2 (6 bases). Germline V gene data show CDR1 as MRHNA and CDR2 as SNTAGT. This CDR3 is 14 amino acids long. The CDR3 nucleotides read TGTGCCAGCAGTTACTCGCGGGACTCCTGCGAGCAGTACTTC. This encodes CASSYSRDSCEQYF.

The CDR3 sequence: CASSPQGSGSYNEQFF. The CDR3 coding sequence is TGTGCCAGCAGTCCCCAAGGTAGCGGGTCCTACAATGAGCAGTTCTTC. The chain links TRBV12-3 or TRBV12-4 to TRBJ2-1; 7 bases are a match to TRBD2. CDR3 length: 16 amino acids. V dropped 5 bases and J dropped 1; count of bases not matched to a gene: 8.

This chain joins TRBV20-1 and TRBJ2-1; 12 bases are shared with TRBD2. The germline CDR1 and CDR2 sequences are DFQATT and SNEGSKA (reference sequence). The junction had 7 bases not matched to a gene; V was cut back by 3 bases and J by 4 bases. The CDR3 contains 16 residues. CDR3 in DNA: TGCAGTGCTAGGACTAGCGGGAGTTCCCGTTACAATGAGCAGTTCTTC. It codes for CSARTSGSSRYNEQFF.

The chain is built from TRBV6-2 or TRBV6-3 and TRBJ2-7, with a weak D call TRBD1 (6 bases). Trimming removed 5 bases from V and 7 bases from J, with 15 bases in between. Germline assignment: CDR1 MNHEY and CDR2 SVGEGT. The CDR3 loop spans 13 amino acids. In DNA form, the CDR3 reads TGTGCCAGCAGTAACCGGAGTACAGGGGAGCAGTACTTC. It translates to CASSNRSTGEQYF.

Only one count was recorded for this clonotype. A much larger clone lies one base from this, so it may be a read error. V is TRBV29-1 and J is TRBJ1-2; D gene unclear. CDR1 and CDR2 from the germline V gene are SQVTM and ANQGSEA. CDR3 length: 12 residues. CDR3 sequence: CGVVAYDYGYTF. CDR3 sequence (DNA): TGCGGCGTTGTTGCTTACGACTATGGCTACACCTTC. Full variable domain (remainder filled in from reference TRBV29-1 and TRBJ1-2): SAVISQKPSRDICQRGTSLTIQCQVDSQVTMMFWYRQQPGQSLTLIATANQGSEATYESGFVIDKFPISRPNLTFSTLTVSNMSPEDSSIYLCGVVAYDYGYTFGSGTRLTVV.

Relative to its sample, this clonotype is medium-sized. This sequence joins TRBV7-2 and TRBJ2-7; 7 bases are shared with TRBD1. CDR1 and CDR2 from the germline V gene are SGHTA and FQGNSA. Trimming took 5 bases from V and 10 from J; bases not matched to a gene: 14. The CDR3 spans 14 residues. For the CDR3, the DNA is TGTGCCAGCAGCGTTGCAGGGACAGCTCCCCCTCAGTACTTC. Protein product: CASSVAGTAPPQYF.

By share, this clonotype counts as medium-sized. The genes are TRBV12-5 and TRBJ1-4; D remains ambiguous. The ends were cut back, 1 base at V and 8 bases at J, with 8 bases in the middle. The CDR3 runs to 13 residues. Germline V lookup: CDR1 LGHNT, CDR2 FRNRAP. The CDR3 coding sequence is TGTGCTAGTGGTTTGGGGCAGGCCGAAAAACTGTTTTTT. As protein: CASGLGQAEKLFF.

V is TRBV27 and J is TRBJ2-1; 7 bases map to TRBD1. Per the germline V gene, CDR1 is MNHEY and CDR2 is SMNVEV (reference sequence). This CDR3 is built from 18 residues. Losses at the gene ends were 1 base for V and 7 bases for J; bases not matched to a gene: 16. The CDR3 loop is CASSLLSPLQGETNEQFF. DNA for the CDR3: TGTGCCAGCAGTTTATTATCTCCGTTGCAGGGGGAAACGAATGAGCAGTTCTTC.

As to this clonotype: An end of the junction does not agree with germline; a read error may underlie this. The chain carries TRBV6-2 or TRBV6-3 and TRBJ2-5; D may be TRBD2 (5 bases). Germline V gene sequence: CDR1 MNHEY, CDR2 SVGEGT. The CDR3 has 14 residues. CDR3: CVSGLGMGLDTQYF. The CDR3 DNA sequence: TGTGTCAGCGGTTTGGGGATGGGTTTAGATACCCAGTACTTC.

In this sample, this clonotype turned up many times. The gene calls are TRBV19 and TRBJ2-6, with D possibly TRBD2 on 5 matching bases. V gave up 4 bases and J gave up 0 bases, with 10 bases separating them. The CDR3 length is 16 residues. CDR1 LNHDA and CDR2 SQIVND come from the germline V gene (reference sequence). CDR3 loop: CASSNWAGSGANVLTF. The CDR3 bases are TGTGCCAGTAGTAACTGGGCGGGCTCTGGGGCCAACGTCCTGACTTTC.

Points on this clonotype: This could be a read error, since a much larger clone is one nucleotide away. The rearrangement joins TRBV5-6 to TRBJ1-2; D remains ambiguous. Per germline, CDR1 SGHDT and CDR2 YYEEEE. V lost 4 bases to trimming and J lost 1 base, with 8 bases between them. There are 13 residues in the CDR3. In DNA, the CDR3 is TGTGCCAGCAGCCCGGCTCGTAACTATGGCTACACCTTC. This encodes CASSPARNYGYTF.

This clonotype is a singleton in its sample. Mismatch with germline at one junction end may stem from a read error. The chain carries TRBV2 and TRBJ1-5; a weak D match, TRBD1 (6 bases). Per the germline V gene, CDR1 is SNHLY and CDR2 is FYNNEI. This CDR3 region has 16 residues. This CDR3 reads CARGGVPGTLNQPHHF. CDR3 DNA: TGTGCCAGAGGGGGGGTGCCCGGTACACTAAATCAGCCCCATCATTTT. The variable domain in full, completed from reference TRBV2 and TRBJ1-5, reads EPEVTQTPSHQVTQMGQEVILRCVPISNHLYFYWYRQILGQKVEFLVSFYNNEISEKSEIFDDQFSVERPDGSNFTLKIRSTKLEDSAMYFCARGGVPGTLNQPHHFGDGTRLSIL.

The V and J genes are TRBV12-3 or TRBV12-4 and TRBJ2-2; tentative D call: TRBD2 (5 bases). There are 17 residues in the CDR3. Trimming shortened V by 4 bases and J by 3 bases, and 18 bases separated the two germline ends. This CDR3 reads CASSSLGGLIDTGELFF. CDR3 DNA: TGTGCCAGCAGTTCTTTAGGAGGCTTGATCGACACCGGGGAGCTGTTTTTT.

About this clonotype itself: This is likely an artifact of a read error, given a far larger clone one base away. J is TRBJ2-1 and V is TRBV6-1; a possible D gene is TRBD1 (6 bases). The germline V gene encodes CDR1 MNHNS and CDR2 SASEGT. CDR3 length: 18 residues. The germline V and J ends were trimmed by 5 bases and 0 bases, with 20 bases remaining between them. The CDR3 sequence is CASSYLGRTESSYNEQFF. In DNA, the CDR3 is TGTGCCAGCAGTTACCTAGGGCGGACAGAGAGCTCCTACAATGAGCAGTTCTTC.

This clonotype was counted ten times or more. This chain joins TRBV7-8 and TRBJ1-1; D is possibly TRBD1 (6 bases). Deletions cut 0 bases from V and 5 bases from J, with 13 bases between. This CDR3 is 15 amino acids long. Germline CDR1 reads SGHVS; CDR2 reads FQNEAQ. CDR3 region: CASSLATQGYTEAFF. DNA of the CDR3: TGTGCCAGCAGCTTAGCGACACAGGGTTATACTGAAGCTTTCTTT.

This clonotype is medium-sized in the sample. The chain couples TRBV7-6 to TRBJ2-7, with a tentative D call TRBD1 (7 bases). Germline V gene lookup returns CDR1 SGHVS and CDR2 FNYEAQ. Trimming cost V 4 bases and J 3 bases, with 16 bases left between them. CDR3 length: 15 amino acids. CDR3 in amino acids: CASSSSGGGGYEQYF. The CDR3 DNA sequence: TGTGCCAGCAGCTCCTCCGGAGGGGGCGGCTACGAGCAGTACTTC.

The chain employs TRBV28 and TRBJ2-7; the D is unclear. V was shortened by 2 bases and J by 3 bases, with 5 bases between the two germline ends. Germline values: CDR1 MDHEN, CDR2 SYDVKM. This CDR3 region has 12 residues. CDR3 bases: TGTGCCAGCAGTTTAAGTGGCTACGAGCAGTACTTC. Protein sequence: CASSLSGYEQYF.

The rearrangement joins TRBV12-3 or TRBV12-4 to TRBJ2-7, with 8 positions matching TRBD1. The ends lost 4 bases at V and 1 base at J; junction bases unmatched: 3. The CDR3 runs to 14 residues. The CDR3 here is CASSSRQGSYEQYF. The CDR3 nucleotides read TGTGCCAGCAGTTCGCGACAGGGGTCCTACGAGCAGTACTTC.

In this sample, this clonotype is medium-sized. This chain connects TRBV20-1 to TRBJ2-1; 10 positions match TRBD2. This CDR3 contains 14 residues. Germline trimming cut 2 bases from V and 5 bases from J; bases unmatched to any gene: 3. Per germline, CDR1 DFQATT and CDR2 SNEGSKA (reference sequence). The CDR3 bases are TGCAGTGCTAGAACTAGCGGGACCGACAATGAGCAGTTCTTC. This translates into CSARTSGTDNEQFF.

A remark on this clonotype: With only one base between it and a far larger clone, this is likely a read error. The V call is TRBV6-4, the J call TRBJ2-7, with D tentatively TRBD2 (6 bases). V was cut by 5 bases and J by 7 bases, with 18 bases left in between. Germline CDR1 reads MRHNA; CDR2 reads SNTAGT. The CDR3 consists of 14 residues. In DNA, the CDR3 is TGTGCCAGCAGTTACTTCGGGTGGAGGGGAGAGCAGTACTTC. Translated, it gives CASSYFGWRGEQYF.

This rearrangement joins TRBV20-1 to TRBJ2-1; maybe TRBD2 (5 bases). V was cut by 7 bases and J by 6 bases, with 19 bases left in between. The CDR3 totals 14 residues. Germline V CDR1 and CDR2: DFQATT, SNEGSKA (reference sequence). CDR3: CSGVGGRRFNEQFF. Written as DNA, the CDR3 is TGCAGTGGGGTGGGCGGGCGAAGGTTCAATGAGCAGTTCTTC.

About this clonotype itself: A far larger clone is only one base removed, so a read error is likely. The genes are TRBV6-4 and TRBJ2-2; a possible D gene is TRBD1 (6 bases). The CDR3 has 15 residues. V lost 6 bases and J lost 7, with 18 bases in between. Germline V gene data show CDR1 as MRHNA and CDR2 as SNTAGT. The DNA of the CDR3 is TGTGCCAGCAGGCCGGGACATGGAGGTATCGGGGAGCTGTTTTTT. Encoded protein: CASRPGHGGIGELFF.

This clonotype is deemed medium-sized. The chain carries TRBV20-1 and TRBJ1-1; tentatively, D is TRBD1 (6 bases). The CDR3 extends over 12 amino acids. Trimming removed 4 bases at V and 7 bases at J, with 13 bases between. CDR1 is DFQATT, CDR2 SNEGSKA, per germline (reference sequence). This CDR3 reads CSATRGQGEAFF. The CDR3 DNA follows: TGCAGTGCTACTCGGGGGCAGGGTGAAGCTTTCTTT.